Presented here are 20 T cell receptor beta chains from one specimen sequenced in a study of cytomegalovirus exposure and HLA in healthy donors. 60 Vbeta and 13 Jbeta primers were used in PCR. Data came from immunoSEQ multiplex PCR; TCRdb stores just in-frame clones and leaves some out. The sample includes 150,000 to 200,000 clones. Input material: PBMCs. The source is a woman in her sixties or seventies in good health and CMV-seronegative.

The chain carries TRBV30 and TRBJ2-5; 8 bases map to TRBD2. Per the germline V gene, CDR1 is GTSNPN and CDR2 is SVGIG (reference sequence). The CDR3 covers 16 residues. V lost 0 bases, J lost 1 base, and 7 bases stayed unmatched. The CDR3 reads CAWSVLGAGGQETQYF. The DNA for the CDR3 is TGTGCCTGGAGTGTACTGGGGGCGGGGGGCCAAGAGACCCAGTACTTC.

This chain links TRBV10-3 with TRBJ1-4, with D perhaps matching TRBD1 (5 bases). The CDR3 contains 17 residues. CDR1 is ENHRY, CDR2 SYGVKD, per germline. V was pared by 3 bases and J by 7 bases, with 21 bases between. The CDR3 here is CAISDHRRGAVGEKLFF. The CDR3 coding sequence is TGTGCCATCAGTGATCACCGACGCGGGGCCGTGGGTGAAAAACTGTTTTTT.

V usage is TRBV14 and J usage is TRBJ2-1; TRBD1 matches at 7 bases. This CDR3 has 13 amino acids. The trim removed 4 bases at V and 14 bases at J, leaving 11 bases unmatched. Germline V gene sequence: CDR1 SGHDN, CDR2 FVKESK. The DNA for the CDR3 is TGTGCCAGCAGCCGACTTACGGCAGGGGGAGAGTTCTTC. Amino acids: CASSRLTAGGEFF.

CDR3 sequence: CASSPRSGAGGRAETQYF. CDR3 nucleotides: TGTGCCAGTAGTCCCCGGTCTGGGGCAGGGGGCAGGGCAGAGACCCAGTACTTC. The chain has TRBV19 and TRBJ2-5; TRBD1 matches 8 bases. This CDR3 has 18 residues. From germline, CDR1 is LNHDA and CDR2 SQIVND (reference sequence). The V and J ends lost 5 bases and 4 bases, in that order; junction bases with no gene match: 18.

This chain joins TRBV25-1 and TRBJ1-3; maybe TRBD1 (6 bases). The CDR3 loop spans 14 amino acids. Trimming shortened V by 6 bases and J by 1 base, and 10 bases separated the two germline ends. The germline V gene encodes CDR1 MGHDK and CDR2 SYGVNS. The CDR3 is CASRDSWSGNTIYF. For the CDR3, the DNA is TGTGCCAGCAGGGACAGCTGGTCTGGAAACACCATATATTTT.

The CDR3 is CASSWGQGMLNTEAFF. The CDR3 DNA is TGTGCCAGCTCCTGGGGACAGGGTATGCTGAACACTGAAGCTTTCTTT. The rearrangement links TRBV18 to TRBJ1-1, with 9 bases aligning to TRBD1. The V gene's germline CDR1 is KGHSH and CDR2 LQKENI. V lost 6 bases, J lost 0 bases, and 8 bases stayed unmatched. The CDR3 spans 16 residues.

The V and J genes are TRBV10-3 and TRBJ1-6; D is unclear. CDR1 and CDR2 from the germline V gene are ENHRY and SYGVKD. Trimming left V 10 bases short and J 8 bases short, with 12 bases between. The length of the CDR3 is 12 residues. CDR3 sequence reads: CANKTEHSPLHF. In DNA form, the CDR3 reads TGTGCCAACAAGACGGAGCATTCACCCCTCCACTTT.

The chain combines TRBV6-6 with TRBJ2-3, with no clear D. V lost 8 bases and J lost 0, with 9 bases in between. The CDR3 extends over 13 amino acids. Germline CDR1 reads MNHNY; CDR2 reads SVGAGI (reference sequence). CDR3 amino acids: CASCFGSTDTQYF. The CDR3 bases are TGTGCCAGCTGCTTCGGGAGCACAGATACGCAGTATTTT.

The chain couples TRBV4-1 to TRBJ2-5; D not certain. The germline V and J ends were trimmed by 4 bases and 3 bases, with 9 bases remaining between them. The CDR3 runs to 13 residues. Germline CDR1 MGHRA, CDR2 YSYEKL. The CDR3 protein is CASSLHEEETQYF. CDR3 nucleotide sequence: TGCGCCAGCAGCCTACACGAGGAAGAGACCCAGTACTTC.

The rearrangement links TRBV19 to TRBJ1-5, with 7 positions matching TRBD1. The CDR3 is 13 residues long. Germline V lookup: CDR1 LNHDA, CDR2 SQIVND (reference sequence). The ends lost 10 bases at V and 10 bases at J; junction bases unmatched: 13. The CDR3, as DNA: TGTGCCACTACGGACAGGCCAAAGGGACCCCAGCATTTT. This gives the protein CATTDRPKGPQHF.

In regard to this clone: The same CDR3 arises from other DNA sequences in this sample as well. The chain uses TRBV10-3 and TRBJ1-2, with D perhaps TRBD1 (5 bases). V was clipped by 0 bases and J by 3 bases, with 8 bases between them. The CDR3 has 14 amino acids. In germline, CDR1 is ENHRY, CDR2 SYGVKD. The CDR3 loop reads CAISESRGDYGYTF. In DNA form, the CDR3 reads TGTGCCATCAGTGAGTCGCGGGGGGACTATGGCTACACCTTC.

CDR3 protein: CASSLRLARNTGELFF. In nucleotides, the CDR3 is TGTGCCAGCAGCTTAAGACTAGCGAGGAACACCGGGGAGCTGTTTTTT. V gene TRBV7-9 combines with J gene TRBJ2-2; 8 bases align to TRBD2. V lost 2 bases and J lost 1; bases outside the gene matches: 3. Germline-derived CDR1 and CDR2 are SEHNR and FQNEAQ (reference sequence). The CDR3 has 16 amino acids.

The chain recombines TRBV5-1 with TRBJ2-7, with a weak D call TRBD2 (6 bases). Deletions cut 2 bases from V and 6 bases from J, with 15 bases between. Looked up from germline, CDR1 is SGHRS and CDR2 is YFSETQ. The CDR3 runs to 14 residues. CDR3 coding DNA: TGCGCCAGCAGCTTCTTAGGAGGGAAGGGCGAGCAGTACTTC. As protein: CASSFLGGKGEQYF.

The rearrangement joins TRBV21-1 to TRBJ2-7; the table calls TRBD2, which could not be checked here. TRBV21-1 is designated a pseudogene. The CDR3 runs 14 residues. The CDR3 spells CASSKTSGTYEQYF. In DNA form, the CDR3 reads TGTGCCAGCAGCAAAACTAGCGGTACCTACGAGCAGTACTTC.

The chain combines TRBV12-5 with TRBJ1-2, with 10 bases fitting TRBD1. The J segment lost 1 base and the V segment lost 1 base, leaving 3 bases of the junction unmatched. The CDR3 totals 16 residues. CDR1 is LGHNT, CDR2 FRNRAP, per germline. This chain's CDR3 is CASGLDRTGGNYGYTF. The CDR3 DNA is TGTGCTAGTGGTTTGGACAGGACAGGGGGTAACTATGGCTACACCTTC.

This chain's CDR3 is CAISRWTGGNEQYF. CDR3 nucleotide sequence: TGTGCCATCAGCCGTTGGACAGGCGGCAACGAGCAGTACTTC. The chain has TRBV10-3 and TRBJ2-7, with 7 bases matching TRBD1. J was trimmed by 5 bases and V by 6 bases; bases with no gene match: 10. Per the germline V gene, CDR1 is ENHRY and CDR2 is SYGVKD. The CDR3 length is 14 residues.

The chain combines TRBV5-1 with TRBJ2-7; 7 bases line up with TRBD2. This CDR3 contains 13 residues. Per the germline V gene, CDR1 is SGHRS and CDR2 is YFSETQ. J lost 3 bases, V lost 0 bases, and 0 bases had no gene match. CDR3 in DNA: TGCGCCAGCAGCTTGGGGGAGGGCTACGAGCAGTACTTC. It yields the protein CASSLGEGYEQYF.

The chain couples TRBV5-8 to TRBJ1-5, with a weak D call TRBD1 (5 bases). CDR1 SGHTS and CDR2 YDEGEE come from the germline V gene. CDR3 length: 16 amino acids. V shed 3 bases and J shed 9 bases, with 22 bases lying between them. In nucleotides, the CDR3 is TGTGCCAGCAGCTCACGACAGAATATCCAGATTGGGCCCCAGCATTTT. Protein sequence: CASSSRQNIQIGPQHF. Full variable domain (missing parts from reference TRBV5-8 and TRBJ1-5): EAGVTQSPTHLIKTRGQQATLRCSPISGHTSVYWYQQALGLGLQFLLWYDEGEERNRGNFPPRFSGRQFPNYSSELNVNALELEDSALYLCASSSRQNIQIGPQHFGDGTRLSIL.

The chain combines TRBV5-6 with TRBJ1-1; TRBD1 matches at 8 bases. The germline V gene has CDR1 SGHDT and CDR2 YYEEEE. The CDR3 covers 14 residues. V lost 4 bases, J lost 6 bases, and 8 bases stayed unmatched. The chain's CDR3 is CASSPYQGASEAFF. The CDR3 region has the DNA TGTGCCAGCAGCCCGTACCAGGGGGCTTCTGAAGCTTTCTTT.

This chain uses TRBV7-3 with TRBJ2-5; a possible D gene is TRBD1 (5 bases). V was trimmed by 9 bases and J by 3 bases, leaving 20 bases between them. Germline-derived CDR1 and CDR2 are SGHTA and FQGTGA. The CDR3 covers 15 residues. This chain's CDR3 is CARSPPRQRKETQYF. In nucleotides, the CDR3 is TGTGCCAGAAGCCCTCCGAGACAGCGAAAAGAGACCCAGTACTTC. Complete variable domain (other parts from reference TRBV7-3 and TRBJ2-5): GAGVSQTPSNKVTEKGKYVELRCDPISGHTALYWYRQSLGQGPEFLIYFQGTGAADDSGLPNDRFFAVRPEGSVSTLKIQRTERGDSAVYLCARSPPRQRKETQYFGPGTRLLVL.